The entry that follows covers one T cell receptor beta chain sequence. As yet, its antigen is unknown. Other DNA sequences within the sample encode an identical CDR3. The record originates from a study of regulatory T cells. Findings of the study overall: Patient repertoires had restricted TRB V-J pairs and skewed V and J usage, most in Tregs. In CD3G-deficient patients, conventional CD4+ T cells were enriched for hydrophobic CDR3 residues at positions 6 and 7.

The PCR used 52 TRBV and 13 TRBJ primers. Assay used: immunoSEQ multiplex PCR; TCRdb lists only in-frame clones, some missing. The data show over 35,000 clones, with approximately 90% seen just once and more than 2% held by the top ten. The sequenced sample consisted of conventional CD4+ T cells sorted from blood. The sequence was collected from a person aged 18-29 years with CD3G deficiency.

The chain's CDR3 is CASSLAGGQSTDTQYF. The CDR3 region has the DNA TGTGCCAGCAGCTTAGCCGGAGGTCAGAGCACAGATACGCAGTATTTT. The chain has TRBV7-9 and TRBJ2-3, with D possibly TRBD2 on 5 matching bases. V was pared by 0 bases and J by 0 bases, with 10 bases between. This CDR3 contains 16 residues. Germline CDR1 reads SEHNR; CDR2 reads FQNEAQ (reference sequence).